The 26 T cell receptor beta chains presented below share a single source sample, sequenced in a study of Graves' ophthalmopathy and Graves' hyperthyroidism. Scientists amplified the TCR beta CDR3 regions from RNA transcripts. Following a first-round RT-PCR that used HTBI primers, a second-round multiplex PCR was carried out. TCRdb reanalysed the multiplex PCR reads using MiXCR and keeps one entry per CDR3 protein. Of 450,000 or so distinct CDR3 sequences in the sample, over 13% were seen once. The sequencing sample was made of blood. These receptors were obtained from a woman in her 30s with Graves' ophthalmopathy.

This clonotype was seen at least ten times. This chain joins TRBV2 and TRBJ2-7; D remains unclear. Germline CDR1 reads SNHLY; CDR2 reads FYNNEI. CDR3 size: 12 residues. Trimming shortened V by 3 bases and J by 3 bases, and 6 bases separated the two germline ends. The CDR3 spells CASSELSYEQYF. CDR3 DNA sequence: TGTGCCAGCAGTGAGCTGAGCTACGAGCAGTACTTC.

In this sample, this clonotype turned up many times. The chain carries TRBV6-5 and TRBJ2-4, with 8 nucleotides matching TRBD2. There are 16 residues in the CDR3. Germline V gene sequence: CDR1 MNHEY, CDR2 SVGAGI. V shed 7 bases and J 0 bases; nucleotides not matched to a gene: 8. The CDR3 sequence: CASNNRGGEAKNIQYF. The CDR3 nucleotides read TGTGCCAGCAATAACCGGGGGGGAGAAGCCAAAAACATTCAGTACTTC.

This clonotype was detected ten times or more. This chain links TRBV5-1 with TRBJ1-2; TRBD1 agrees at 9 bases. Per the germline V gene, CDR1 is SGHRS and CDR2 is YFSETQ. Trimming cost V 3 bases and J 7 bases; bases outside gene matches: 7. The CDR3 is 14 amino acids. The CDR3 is CASSSGQGEGGYTF. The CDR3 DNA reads TGCGCCAGCAGCTCGGGACAGGGAGAGGGTGGCTACACCTTC.

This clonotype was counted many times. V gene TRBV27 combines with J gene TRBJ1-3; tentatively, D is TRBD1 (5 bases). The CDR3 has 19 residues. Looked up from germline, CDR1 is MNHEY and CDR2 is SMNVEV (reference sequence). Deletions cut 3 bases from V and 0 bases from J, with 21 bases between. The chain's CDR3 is CASSFAPPRGSSSGNTIYF. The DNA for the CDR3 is TGTGCCAGCAGTTTCGCACCCCCTCGGGGGTCCAGCTCTGGAAACACCATATATTTT.

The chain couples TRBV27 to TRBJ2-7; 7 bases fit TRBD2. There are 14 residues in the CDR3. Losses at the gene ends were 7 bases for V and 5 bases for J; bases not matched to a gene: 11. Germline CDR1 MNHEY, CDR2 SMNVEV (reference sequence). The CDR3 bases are TGTGCCAGCAAGGTTGGGGGAGGGCCTGACGAGCAGTACTTC. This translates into CASKVGGGPDEQYF.

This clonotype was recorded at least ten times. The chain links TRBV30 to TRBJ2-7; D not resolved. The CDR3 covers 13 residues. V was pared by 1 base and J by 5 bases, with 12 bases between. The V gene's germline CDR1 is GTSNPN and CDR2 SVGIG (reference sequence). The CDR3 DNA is TGTGCCTGGAGTGAAGGGTATCGCGACGAGCAGTACTTC. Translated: CAWSEGYRDEQYF.

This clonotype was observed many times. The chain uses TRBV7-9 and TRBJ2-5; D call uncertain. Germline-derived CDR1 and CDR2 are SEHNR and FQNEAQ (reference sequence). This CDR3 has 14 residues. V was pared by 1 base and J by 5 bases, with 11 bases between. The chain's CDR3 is CASSLDPAQETQYF. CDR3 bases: TGTGCCAGCAGCTTAGATCCTGCCCAGGAGACCCAGTACTTC.

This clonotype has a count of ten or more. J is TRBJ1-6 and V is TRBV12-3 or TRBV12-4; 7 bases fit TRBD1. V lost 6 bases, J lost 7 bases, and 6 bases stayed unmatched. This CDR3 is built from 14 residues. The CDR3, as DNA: TGTGCCAGCAGCTCGACAGGGCCGAATTCACCCCTCCACTTT. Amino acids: CASSSTGPNSPLHF.

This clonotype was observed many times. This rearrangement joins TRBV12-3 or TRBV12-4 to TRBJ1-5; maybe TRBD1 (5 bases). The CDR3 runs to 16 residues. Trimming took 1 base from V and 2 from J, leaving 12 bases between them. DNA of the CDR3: TGTGCCAGCAGTTTAGTCGGAGGGGCAGGCAATCAGCCCCAGCATTTT. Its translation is CASSLVGGAGNQPQHF.

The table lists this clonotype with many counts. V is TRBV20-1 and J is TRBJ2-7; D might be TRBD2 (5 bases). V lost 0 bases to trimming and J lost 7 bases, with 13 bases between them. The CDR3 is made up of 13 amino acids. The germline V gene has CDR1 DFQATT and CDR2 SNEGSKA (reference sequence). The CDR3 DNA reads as TGCAGTGCTAGAGAATTTCCAGGAGGAGAGCAGTACTTC. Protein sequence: CSAREFPGGEQYF.

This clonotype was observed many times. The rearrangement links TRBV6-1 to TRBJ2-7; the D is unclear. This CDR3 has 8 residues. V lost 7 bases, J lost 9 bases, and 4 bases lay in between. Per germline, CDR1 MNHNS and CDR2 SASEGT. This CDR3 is CASTLQYF. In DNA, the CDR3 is TGTGCCAGCACGTTGCAGTACTTC.

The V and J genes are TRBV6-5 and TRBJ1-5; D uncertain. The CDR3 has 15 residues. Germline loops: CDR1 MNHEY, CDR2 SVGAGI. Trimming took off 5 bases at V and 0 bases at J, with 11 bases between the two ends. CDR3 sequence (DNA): TGTGCCAGCAGTACTGGGCAGAGTAGCAATCAGCCCCAGCATTTT. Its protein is CASSTGQSSNQPQHF.

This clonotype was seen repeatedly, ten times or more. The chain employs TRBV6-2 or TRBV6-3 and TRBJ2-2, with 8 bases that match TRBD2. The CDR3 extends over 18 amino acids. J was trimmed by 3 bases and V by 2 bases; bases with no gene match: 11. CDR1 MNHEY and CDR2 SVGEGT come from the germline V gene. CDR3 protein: CASSYRVAGTLDTGELFF. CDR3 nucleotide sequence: TGTGCCAGCAGTTACCGGGTAGCGGGGACCCTGGACACCGGGGAGCTGTTTTTT.

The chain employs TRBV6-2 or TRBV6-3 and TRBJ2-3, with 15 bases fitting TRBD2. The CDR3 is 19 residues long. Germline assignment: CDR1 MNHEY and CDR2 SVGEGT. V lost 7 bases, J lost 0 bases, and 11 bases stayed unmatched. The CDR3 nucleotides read TGTGCCAGCATTCGGGGACTAGCGGGAGGATATACTAGCACAGATACGCAGTATTTT. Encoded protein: CASIRGLAGGYTSTDTQYF.

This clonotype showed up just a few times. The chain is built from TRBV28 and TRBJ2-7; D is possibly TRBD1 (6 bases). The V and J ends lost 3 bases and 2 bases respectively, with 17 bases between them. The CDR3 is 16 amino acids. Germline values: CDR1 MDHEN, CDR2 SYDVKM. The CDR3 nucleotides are TGTGCCAGCAGTTTGCCGTTGAGACAGGCGACCTACGAGCAGTACTTC. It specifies CASSLPLRQATYEQYF.

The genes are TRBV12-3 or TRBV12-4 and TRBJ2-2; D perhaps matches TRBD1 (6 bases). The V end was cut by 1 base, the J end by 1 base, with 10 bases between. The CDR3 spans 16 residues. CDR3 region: CASSLDPGQNTGELFF. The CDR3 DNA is TGTGCCAGCAGTTTAGACCCGGGACAGAACACCGGGGAGCTGTTTTTT.

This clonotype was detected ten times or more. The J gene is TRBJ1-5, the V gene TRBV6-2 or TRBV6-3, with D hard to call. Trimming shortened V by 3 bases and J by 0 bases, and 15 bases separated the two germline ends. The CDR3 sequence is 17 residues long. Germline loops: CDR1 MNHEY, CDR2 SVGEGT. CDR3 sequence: CASSYPSGGYSNQPQHF. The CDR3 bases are TGTGCCAGCAGTTATCCCTCAGGCGGGTATAGCAATCAGCCCCAGCATTTT.

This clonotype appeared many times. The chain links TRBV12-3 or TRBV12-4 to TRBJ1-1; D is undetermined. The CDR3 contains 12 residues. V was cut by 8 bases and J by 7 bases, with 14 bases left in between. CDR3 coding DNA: TGTGCCAGCGGTTCCCCACGTTTTGAAGCTTTCTTT. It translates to CASGSPRFEAFF.

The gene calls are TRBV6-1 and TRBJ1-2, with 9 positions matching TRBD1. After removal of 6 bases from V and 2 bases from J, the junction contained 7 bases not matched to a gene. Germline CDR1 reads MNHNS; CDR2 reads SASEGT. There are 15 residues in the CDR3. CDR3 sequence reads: CASSHFGTGNYGYTF. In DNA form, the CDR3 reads TGTGCCAGCAGCCACTTCGGGACAGGGAACTATGGCTACACCTTC.

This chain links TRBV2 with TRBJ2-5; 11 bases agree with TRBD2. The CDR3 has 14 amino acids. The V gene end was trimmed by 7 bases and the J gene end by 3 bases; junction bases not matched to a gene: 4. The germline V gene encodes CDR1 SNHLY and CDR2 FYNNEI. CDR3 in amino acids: CASTKLAGEETQYF. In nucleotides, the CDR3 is TGTGCCAGCACCAAACTAGCGGGAGAAGAGACCCAGTACTTC.

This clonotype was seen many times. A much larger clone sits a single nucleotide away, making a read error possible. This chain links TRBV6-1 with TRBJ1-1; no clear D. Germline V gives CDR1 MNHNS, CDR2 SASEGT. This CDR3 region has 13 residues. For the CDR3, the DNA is TGTGCCAGCAGGGTAAGGGAAGCCACTGGAGCTTTCTTT. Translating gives CASRVREATGAFF.

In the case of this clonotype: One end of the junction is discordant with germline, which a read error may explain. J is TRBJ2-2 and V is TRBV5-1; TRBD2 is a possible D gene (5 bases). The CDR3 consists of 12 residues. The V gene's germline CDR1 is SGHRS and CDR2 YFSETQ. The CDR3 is CASSQNTGELCF. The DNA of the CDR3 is TGCGCCAGCAGCCAGAACACCGGGGAGCTGTGTTTT.

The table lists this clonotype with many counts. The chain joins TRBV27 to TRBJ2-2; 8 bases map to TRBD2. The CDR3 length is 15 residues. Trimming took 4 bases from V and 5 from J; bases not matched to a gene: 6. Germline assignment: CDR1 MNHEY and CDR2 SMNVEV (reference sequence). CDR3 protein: CASSSSGRGTGELFF. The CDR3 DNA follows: TGTGCCAGCAGTTCAAGCGGGAGAGGGACCGGGGAGCTGTTTTTT.

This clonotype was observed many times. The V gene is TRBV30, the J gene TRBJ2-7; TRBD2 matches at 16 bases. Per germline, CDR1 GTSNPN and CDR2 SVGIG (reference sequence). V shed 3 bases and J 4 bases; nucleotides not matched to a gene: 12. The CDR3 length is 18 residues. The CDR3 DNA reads TGTGCCTGGAGGGCCGGGACTAGCGGGAGGGCCTTCATGTACGAGCAGTACTTC. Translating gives CAWRAGTSGRAFMYEQYF.

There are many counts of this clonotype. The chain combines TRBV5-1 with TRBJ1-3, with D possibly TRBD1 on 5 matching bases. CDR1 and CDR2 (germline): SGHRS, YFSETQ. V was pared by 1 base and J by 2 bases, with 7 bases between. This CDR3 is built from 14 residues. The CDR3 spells CASSLPGAGNTIYF. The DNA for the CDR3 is TGCGCCAGCAGCTTGCCGGGGGCTGGAAACACCATATATTTT.

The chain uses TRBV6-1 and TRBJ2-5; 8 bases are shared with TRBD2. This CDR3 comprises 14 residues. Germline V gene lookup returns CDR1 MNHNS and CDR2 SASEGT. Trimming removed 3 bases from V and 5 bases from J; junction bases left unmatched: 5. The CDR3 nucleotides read TGTGCCAGCAGTGACGGGGGGGCCCTCGAGACCCAGTACTTC. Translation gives CASSDGGALETQYF.